This passage covers 32 T cell receptor beta chains from one sample sequenced in a study of a mutant IDH1 vaccine in newly diagnosed glioma. The assay was immunoSEQ multiplex PCR, and TCRdb's table has in-frame clones only and misses some. The table shows 45,000 to 65,000 clones, with roughly 61% occurring only once. These receptors' targets are unknown. As for time point: week 47, end of study. A single vaccine dose contained 300 ug of mutant IDH1 20-mer peptide, and topical imiquimod was used with it. The specimen comprised peripheral blood mononuclear cells (PBMCs), sampled from a glioma patient whose treatment included an IDH1 peptide vaccine. The receptors were gathered from a man aged 35-49 years with glioma. Some clones in this sample may be carry-over from other donors' samples.

The J gene is TRBJ2-3, the V gene TRBV6-1, with a weak D call TRBD2 (5 bases). The CDR3 has 13 amino acids. The V end lost 5 bases, the J end lost 3 bases, and 9 bases lay between the germline ends. In germline, CDR1 is MNHNS, CDR2 SASEGT. CDR3 amino acids: CASSRGDTDTQYF. The CDR3 nucleotides are TGTGCCAGCAGTCGGGGAGATACAGATACGCAGTATTTT.

The chain links TRBV6-5 to TRBJ1-3; 7 bases are a match to TRBD1. The CDR3 runs to 15 residues. Germline trimming cut 7 bases from V and 0 bases from J; bases unmatched to any gene: 6. Looked up from germline, CDR1 is MNHEY and CDR2 is SVGAGI. The CDR3 loop is CASTPDRSSGNTIYF. DNA for the CDR3: TGTGCCAGCACTCCGGACAGGAGCTCTGGAAACACCATATATTTT.

The chain recombines TRBV4-1 with TRBJ2-4; D might be TRBD2 (9 bases). This CDR3 has 17 amino acids. The germline V gene has CDR1 MGHRA and CDR2 YSYEKL. V was clipped by 4 bases and J by 7 bases, with 23 bases between them. The CDR3 loop is CASSRPQGQAGGNIQYF. In DNA form, the CDR3 reads TGCGCCAGCAGCCGACCTCAGGGACAGGCGGGGGGGAACATTCAGTACTTC.

The chain carries TRBV19 and TRBJ2-7, with D possibly called TRBD1 or TRBD2 (5 bases each). The length of the CDR3 is 16 residues. V was trimmed by 1 base and J by 6 bases, leaving 19 bases between them. CDR1 LNHDA and CDR2 SQIVND come from the germline V gene (reference sequence). The CDR3 here is CASSIGVVGGYGEQYF. Written as DNA, the CDR3 is TGTGCCAGTAGTATAGGGGTTGTTGGGGGATATGGCGAGCAGTACTTC.

CDR3 residues: CASSIQGGVPYEQYF. The CDR3 nucleotides are TGTGCCAGTAGTATACAGGGGGGAGTCCCCTACGAGCAGTACTTC. The chain couples TRBV19 to TRBJ2-7; D might be TRBD1 (7 bases). Per the germline V gene, CDR1 is LNHDA and CDR2 is SQIVND (reference sequence). The CDR3 totals 15 residues. V was cut by 2 bases and J by 2 bases, with 13 bases left in between.

The rearrangement uses TRBV30 and TRBJ1-1; D is ambiguous. This CDR3 is 12 amino acids long. Germline CDR1 is GTSNPN and CDR2 is SVGIG (reference sequence). V lost 0 bases to trimming and J lost 4 bases, with 6 bases between them. The CDR3 DNA reads TGTGCCTGGAGTGTATCATCCACTGAAGCTTTCTTT. This translates into CAWSVSSTEAFF.

This clone was seen a few times. This chain uses TRBV11-2 with TRBJ1-1, with 8 positions matching TRBD1. There are 17 residues in the CDR3. The J segment lost 5 bases and the V segment lost 6 bases, leaving 17 bases of the junction unmatched. Germline-derived CDR1 and CDR2 are SGHAT and FQNNGV. CDR3 DNA sequence: TGTGCCAGCAGGAGAGGGGGGGGACAGGCTGGGGAGACTGAAGCTTTCTTT. This gives the protein CASRRGGGQAGETEAFF.

V and J are TRBV2 and TRBJ2-7, with 9 bases identical to TRBD1. The CDR3 runs 16 residues. CDR1 and CDR2 (germline): SNHLY, FYNNEI. J was trimmed by 3 bases and V by 4 bases; bases with no gene match: 10. CDR3 sequence reads: CASSGISGQGDYEQYF. The CDR3 DNA reads TGTGCCAGCAGTGGGATCTCGGGACAGGGCGACTACGAGCAGTACTTC.

The CDR3 is CASGRQGANYGYTF. CDR3 nucleotide sequence: TGTGCCAGCGGTAGACAGGGGGCTAACTATGGCTACACCTTC. The chain links TRBV6-1 to TRBJ1-2; 9 bases align to TRBD1. The CDR3 spans 14 residues. V trimming: 8 bases; J trimming: 0 bases; junction bases outside the gene matches: 4. The germline V gene has CDR1 MNHNS and CDR2 SASEGT.

Only a few counts were recorded for this clone. The CDR3 region is CASSRDGTNQPQHF. For the CDR3, the DNA is TGTGCCAGCAGTAGGGACGGAACCAATCAGCCCCAGCATTTT. This rearrangement joins TRBV5-8 to TRBJ1-5; perhaps TRBD1 as D (5 bases). Germline V gives CDR1 SGHTS, CDR2 YDEGEE. The V end was cut by 5 bases, the J end by 3 bases, with 12 bases between. There are 14 residues in the CDR3.

The CDR3, as DNA: TGTGCCAGCAGTCCGGGACAGGGGTTTGGCGGCTACACCTTC. It yields the protein CASSPGQGFGGYTF. This chain links TRBV28 with TRBJ1-2; 10 bases fit TRBD1. The V gene's germline CDR1 is MDHEN and CDR2 SYDVKM. The trim removed 5 bases at V and 8 bases at J, leaving 8 bases unmatched. This CDR3 spans 14 amino acids.

In this sample, this clone turned up a few times. The chain carries TRBV5-5 and TRBJ2-7; 8 positions match TRBD1. CDR3 length: 18 residues. V shed 3 bases and J 2 bases; nucleotides not matched to a gene: 16. CDR1 and CDR2 from the germline V gene are SGHKS and YYEKEE (reference sequence). CDR3 nucleotides: TGTGCCAGCAGCTCCATTTTTGAACGGACAGGGCTGGCCTACGAGCAGTACTTC. It translates to CASSSIFERTGLAYEQYF.

The V call is TRBV10-3, the J call TRBJ1-4; D is ambiguous. Germline CDR1 reads ENHRY; CDR2 reads SYGVKD. V lost 3 bases to trimming and J lost 5 bases, with 19 bases between them. This CDR3 has 17 amino acids. DNA of the CDR3: TGTGCCATCAGTGAAAGAGGACGGGAAACTACGAATGAAAAACTGTTTTTT. It encodes CAISERGRETTNEKLFF.

J is TRBJ1-1 and V is TRBV5-1; no firm D call. Germline CDR1 is SGHRS and CDR2 is YFSETQ. V lost 4 bases and J lost 4, with 8 bases in between. The CDR3 covers 12 residues. The CDR3 DNA reads as TGCGCCAGCAGCAGACTCGGCACTGAAGCTTTCTTT. Encoded protein: CASSRLGTEAFF.

Here the CDR3 DNA reads TGCAGCGGTATTGTGACAGGGGGGGCCAACGTCCTGACTTTC. It codes for CSGIVTGGANVLTF. The rearrangement joins TRBV29-1 to TRBJ2-6, with 7 bases aligning to TRBD1. Germline CDR1 and CDR2: SQVTM and ANQGSEA. The length of the CDR3 is 14 residues. V was clipped by 7 bases and J by 4 bases; unmatched bases: 7.

Only a few counts were recorded for this clone. V and J are TRBV7-8 and TRBJ1-1; 8 nucleotides line up with TRBD1. The CDR3 totals 15 residues. J gave up 5 bases and V 5 bases, and 10 bases lay outside the gene matches. The germline V gene encodes CDR1 SGHVS and CDR2 FQNEAQ. CDR3 residues: CASSTRQGASTEAFF. CDR3 DNA: TGTGCCAGCAGCACGCGTCAGGGGGCGTCTACTGAAGCTTTCTTT.

The chain joins TRBV6-1 to TRBJ1-2, with D tentatively TRBD1 (6 bases). Trimming shortened V by 2 bases and J by 3 bases, and 16 bases separated the two germline ends. The CDR3 covers 16 residues. CDR1 is MNHNS, CDR2 SASEGT, per germline. This chain's CDR3 is CASSELAGAPDYGYTF. The CDR3 DNA follows: TGTGCCAGCAGTGAACTGGCGGGGGCGCCTGACTATGGCTACACCTTC.

The chain uses TRBV10-3 and TRBJ2-5, with D uncertain. The ends were cut back, 4 bases at V and 2 bases at J, with 2 bases in the middle. There are 11 residues in the CDR3. The germline gives CDR1 ENHRY, CDR2 SYGVKD. The CDR3 protein is CAISGQETQYF. The CDR3 nucleotides are TGTGCCATCAGTGGACAAGAGACCCAGTACTTC.

This clone was detected a few times. The chain employs TRBV7-9 and TRBJ1-3; TRBD1 is a possible D gene (5 bases). This CDR3 region has 16 residues. V was shortened by 1 base and J by 0 bases, with 10 bases between the two germline ends. Per the germline V gene, CDR1 is SEHNR and CDR2 is FQNEAQ (reference sequence). As DNA, the CDR3 is TGTGCCAGCAGCTTAGTGCTCGGGGGCTCTGGAAACACCATATATTTT. Its translation is CASSLVLGGSGNTIYF. The full variable domain, rest sourced from reference TRBV7-9 and TRBJ1-3, is DTGVSQNPRHKITKRGQNVTFRCDPISEHNRLYWYRQTLGQGPEFLTYFQNEAQLEKSRLLSDRFSAERPKGSFSTLEIQRTEQGDSAMYLCASSLVLGGSGNTIYFGEGSWLTVV.

This chain uses TRBV4-1 with TRBJ2-5; TRBD1 matches 10 bases. CDR3 length: 15 amino acids. The V and J ends lost 0 bases and 5 bases, in that order; junction bases with no gene match: 3. Per the germline V gene, CDR1 is MGHRA and CDR2 is YSYEKL. CDR3 in DNA: TGCGCCAGCAGCCAAGATGGGACAGGGGTGGAGACCCAGTACTTC. Its translation: CASSQDGTGVETQYF.

The chain combines TRBV7-2 with TRBJ2-5; D possibly uses TRBD1 or TRBD2 (5 bases each). CDR1 is SGHTA, CDR2 FQGNSA, per germline. The CDR3 spans 14 residues. The germline V and J ends were trimmed by 5 bases and 2 bases, with 12 bases remaining between them. This CDR3 is CASSRDPRQETQYF. CDR3 bases: TGTGCCAGCAGCCGGGACCCCCGGCAAGAGACCCAGTACTTC. Looking up the rest from reference TRBV7-2 and TRBJ2-5 gives the full variable domain: GAGVSQSPSNKVTEKGKDVELRCDPISGHTALYWYRQSLGQGLEFLIYFQGNSAPDKSGLPSDRFSAERTGGSVSTLTIQRTQQEDSAVYLCASSRDPRQETQYFGPGTRLLVL.

The chain is built from TRBV2 and TRBJ1-6, with D tentatively TRBD1 (5 bases). V was pared by 6 bases and J by 9 bases, with 15 bases between. Germline V CDR1 and CDR2: SNHLY, FYNNEI. The CDR3 has 14 residues. The CDR3 coding sequence is TGTGCCAGCAGGCCGGGGAGGGGTGCTTCACCCCTCCACTTT. Its translation: CASRPGRGASPLHF.

The rearrangement joins TRBV18 to TRBJ1-1; no clear D. The CDR3 consists of 14 residues. Germline loops: CDR1 KGHSH, CDR2 LQKENI. V shed 2 bases and J shed 1 base, with 8 bases lying between them. The CDR3 here is CASSPIGRNTEAFF. In nucleotides, the CDR3 is TGTGCCAGCTCACCAATCGGACGGAACACTGAAGCTTTCTTT. The variable domain in full, with the rest retrieved from reference TRBV18 and TRBJ1-1, is NAGVMQNPRHLVRRRGQEARLRCSPMKGHSHVYWYRQLPEEGLKFMVYLQKENIIDESGMPKERFSAEFPKEGPSILRIQQVVRGDSAAYFCASSPIGRNTEAFFGQGTRLTVV.

This clone appeared once. This chain uses TRBV6-5 with TRBJ2-7; TRBD2 matches 7 bases. The V and J ends lost 3 bases and 4 bases, in that order; junction bases with no gene match: 6. The CDR3 length is 14 residues. Germline CDR1 MNHEY, CDR2 SVGAGI. The CDR3 sequence: CASSYGLGGYEQYF. The CDR3 nucleotides read TGTGCCAGCAGTTATGGACTGGGAGGGTACGAGCAGTACTTC.

This clone was picked up a small number of times. The rearrangement uses TRBV2 and TRBJ1-4, with 9 positions matching TRBD1. The CDR3 is made up of 15 amino acids. CDR1 is SNHLY and CDR2 is FYNNEI in the germline V gene. V dropped 6 bases and J dropped 5; count of bases not matched to a gene: 7. The CDR3 loop reads CASRGGTGTNEKLFF. CDR3 bases: TGTGCCAGCAGAGGGGGGACAGGGACGAATGAAAAACTGTTTTTT. The full variable domain, completed using reference TRBV2 and TRBJ1-4, is EPEVTQTPSHQVTQMGQEVILRCVPISNHLYFYWYRQILGQKVEFLVSFYNNEISEKSEIFDDQFSVERPDGSNFTLKIRSTKLEDSAMYFCASRGGTGTNEKLFFGSGTQLSVL.

The chain recombines TRBV5-1 with TRBJ1-3, with D perhaps matching TRBD1 (6 bases). The CDR3 has 15 amino acids. Germline CDR1 and CDR2: SGHRS and YFSETQ. V was pared by 4 bases and J by 1 base, with 12 bases between. CDR3 sequence: CASSIAQGSGNTIYF. CDR3 nucleotides: TGCGCCAGCAGCATAGCACAGGGTTCTGGAAACACCATATATTTT.

The chain joins TRBV25-1 to TRBJ2-2, with unresolved D. Germline V gene lookup returns CDR1 MGHDK and CDR2 SYGVNS. This CDR3 is built from 13 residues. V was cut by 5 bases and J by 2 bases, with 6 bases left in between. The CDR3 sequence is CASSRHNTGELFF. The CDR3 nucleotides are TGTGCCAGCAGTCGACACAACACCGGGGAGCTGTTTTTT. The whole variable domain, remainder taken from reference TRBV25-1 and TRBJ2-2, is EADIYQTPRYLVIGTGKKITLECSQTMGHDKMYWYQQDPGMELHLIHYSYGVNSTEKGDLSSESTVSRIRTEHFPLTLESARPSHTSQYLCASSRHNTGELFFGEGSRLTVL.

This rearrangement joins TRBV6-5 to TRBJ2-7; weak D call: TRBD1 (5 bases). The CDR3 is 13 residues long. Looked up from germline, CDR1 is MNHEY and CDR2 is SVGAGI. V shed 5 bases and J shed 4 bases, with 12 bases lying between them. CDR3 nucleotide sequence: TGTGCCAGCAGTAAGACAGTGGGGTACGAGCAGTACTTC. Protein product: CASSKTVGYEQYF.

The gene calls are TRBV29-1 and TRBJ1-1, with D hard to call. V was clipped by 8 bases and J by 5 bases, with 12 bases between them. This CDR3 has 11 residues. The germline V gene has CDR1 SQVTM and CDR2 ANQGSEA. CDR3 in DNA: TGCAGCCCCGGGAGGGAGACTGAAGCTTTCTTT. This translates into CSPGRETEAFF.

This chain connects TRBV5-1 to TRBJ1-1; no clear D. Germline CDR1 and CDR2: SGHRS and YFSETQ. This CDR3 region has 14 residues. Deletions cut 2 bases from V and 1 base from J, with 9 bases between. CDR3 in DNA: TGCGCCAGCAGCTTAAAGACACCGAACACTGAAGCTTTCTTT. The encoded protein is CASSLKTPNTEAFF.

The chain has TRBV19 and TRBJ1-3; TRBD1 is a possible D gene (6 bases). This CDR3 is 13 amino acids long. Germline-derived CDR1 and CDR2 are LNHDA and SQIVND (reference sequence). V was pared by 7 bases and J by 3 bases, with 10 bases between. The CDR3 protein is CASTAGDGNTIYF. CDR3 nucleotides: TGTGCCAGTACGGCAGGGGATGGAAACACCATATATTTT. Full variable domain (remainder filled in from reference TRBV19 and TRBJ1-3): DGGITQSPKYLFRKEGQNVTLSCEQNLNHDAMYWYRQDPGQGLRLIYYSQIVNDFQKGDIAEGYSVSREKKESFPLTVTSAQKNPTAFYLCASTAGDGNTIYFGEGSWLTVV.

V gene TRBV25-1 combines with J gene TRBJ1-2, with D possibly matching TRBD1 (5 bases). CDR3 length: 13 residues. V was shortened by 1 base and J by 5 bases, with 8 bases between the two germline ends. Looked up from germline, CDR1 is MGHDK and CDR2 is SYGVNS. CDR3 nucleotide sequence: TGTGCCAGCAGTGAATCTCAGGGATATGGCTACACCTTC. Its protein is CASSESQGYGYTF.